These 29 T cell receptor beta chains share one sample of origin, sequenced in a study of T cell repertoires in cytomegalovirus infection. TCRdb re-called the reads with MiXCR, one entry per CDR3 protein. The sample records about half a million distinct CDR3 sequences, 25% to 35% being singletons. Antigens for these TCRs are unknown. Sequenced material: cultured PBMCs, taken from culture after CMV antigen stimulation. The receptors here all came from a human donor in good health (CMV status not recorded). Some clones in this sample may be carry-over from other donors' samples.

This clonotype was counted a few times. The chain combines TRBV6-6 with TRBJ2-5; D remains ambiguous. V gave up 7 bases and J gave up 2 bases, with 11 bases separating them. Germline V gives CDR1 MNHNY, CDR2 SVGAGI (reference sequence). The CDR3 has 13 residues. The CDR3 sequence is CASMSKGQETQYF. For the CDR3, the DNA is TGTGCCAGCATGTCAAAGGGACAAGAGACCCAGTACTTC.

This clonotype has a handful of counts. The rearrangement joins TRBV7-2 to TRBJ1-5; no definite D call. Germline V CDR1 and CDR2: SGHTA, FQGNSA. The length of the CDR3 is 13 residues. V lost 3 bases, J lost 8 bases, and 11 bases lay in between. The CDR3 nucleotides are TGTGCCAGCAGCTTTGCCCTGGGAAAGCCCCAGCATTTT. Translating gives CASSFALGKPQHF.

This clonotype was found many times. The rearrangement uses TRBV7-9 and TRBJ1-3; D may be TRBD1 (5 bases). This CDR3 region has 15 residues. Germline V CDR1 and CDR2: SEHNR, FQNEAQ (reference sequence). Trimming stripped 4 bases from V and 0 bases from J, with 10 bases between. This chain's CDR3 is CASSSRGNSGNTIYF. The CDR3 DNA reads as TGTGCCAGCAGCTCCCGGGGGAACTCTGGAAACACCATATATTTT.

The chain has TRBV6-5 and TRBJ1-2; D possibly corresponds to TRBD1 (5 bases). Germline V CDR1 and CDR2: MNHEY, SVGAGI. Trimming removed 2 bases at V and 5 bases at J, with 15 bases between. The CDR3 consists of 15 residues. In DNA, the CDR3 is TGTGCCAGCAGTTACCACACCAGGGAGTTTTATGGCTACACCTTC. This encodes CASSYHTREFYGYTF.

The rearrangement links TRBV7-3 to TRBJ2-7; D is unclear. V lost 1 base and J lost 6, with 10 bases in between. This CDR3 contains 13 residues. Germline V gene lookup returns CDR1 SGHTA and CDR2 FQGTGA. Written as DNA, the CDR3 is TGTGCCAGCAGCTTAAGTTCTCCCTCCGAGCAGTACTTC. This translates into CASSLSSPSEQYF. Combining the CDR3 with reference TRBV7-3 and TRBJ2-7 gives the whole variable domain GAGVSQTPSNKVTEKGKYVELRCDPISGHTALYWYRQSLGQGPEFLIYFQGTGAADDSGLPNDRFFAVRPEGSVSTLKIQRTERGDSAVYLCASSLSSPSEQYFGPGTRLTVT.

This clonotype turned up a few times. The chain carries TRBV4-3 and TRBJ2-1, with TRBD2 as a possible D gene (6 bases). Trimming stripped 2 bases from V and 7 bases from J, with 15 bases between. This CDR3 comprises 15 residues. The germline V gene encodes CDR1 LGHNA and CDR2 YSLEER. The CDR3 DNA reads TGCGCCAGCAGCCAATTGACTAGTACGTGGAATGAGCAGTTCTTC. Its protein product is CASSQLTSTWNEQFF.

This clonotype showed up just a few times. The chain is built from TRBV6-6 and TRBJ1-3; D uncertain. Per the germline V gene, CDR1 is MNHNY and CDR2 is SVGAGI (reference sequence). The V end lost 2 bases, the J end lost 2 bases, and 10 bases lay between the germline ends. This CDR3 region has 15 residues. As DNA, the CDR3 is TGTGCCAGCAGTTACCGCCCTCTGGCTGGAAACACCATATATTTT. The encoded protein is CASSYRPLAGNTIYF.

The V and J genes are TRBV7-9 and TRBJ2-5, with 9 bases matching TRBD2. The CDR3 is 16 amino acids. The V gene end was trimmed by 5 bases and the J gene end by 5 bases; junction bases not matched to a gene: 12. CDR1 and CDR2 (germline): SEHNR, FQNEAQ (reference sequence). The CDR3, as DNA: TGTGCCAGCAGCCCCCCGGGACTAGCCGCGGTCGAGACCCAGTACTTC. This codes for CASSPPGLAAVETQYF.

The chain combines TRBV6-1 with TRBJ2-3; 8 bases match TRBD2. Per germline, CDR1 MNHNS and CDR2 SASEGT. The CDR3 loop spans 15 amino acids. J lost 3 bases, V lost 8 bases, and 10 bases had no gene match. The CDR3 reads CASGKAGDSTDTQYF. CDR3 in DNA: TGTGCCAGCGGAAAAGCGGGAGATAGTACAGATACGCAGTATTTT.

This clonotype was seen a handful of times. The V and J genes are TRBV7-9 and TRBJ2-3, with D possibly called TRBD1 or TRBD2 (5 bases each). The germline V gene has CDR1 SEHNR and CDR2 FQNEAQ (reference sequence). V dropped 8 bases and J dropped 6 bases, with 21 bases sitting between them. The CDR3 spans 15 residues. CDR3 in amino acids: CASGGLGTLADTQYF. CDR3 coding DNA: TGTGCCAGCGGCGGACTTGGGACCCTAGCCGATACGCAGTATTTT.

The V call is TRBV18, the J call TRBJ2-7, with 8 bases aligning to TRBD1. After removal of 4 bases from V and 2 bases from J, the junction contained 7 bases not matched to a gene. This CDR3 is built from 15 residues. CDR1 is KGHSH, CDR2 LQKENI, per germline. The CDR3 here is CASSLRQGTTYEQYF. Here the CDR3 DNA reads TGTGCCAGCTCACTCCGACAGGGGACCACCTACGAGCAGTACTTC.

This rearrangement joins TRBV28 to TRBJ2-7; 7 bases are a match to TRBD1. CDR1 is MDHEN, CDR2 SYDVKM, per germline. The ends lost 4 bases at V and 3 bases at J; junction bases unmatched: 6. The CDR3 totals 14 residues. This chain's CDR3 is CASSYPDRVYEQYF. CDR3 bases: TGTGCCAGCAGTTACCCTGACAGGGTCTACGAGCAGTACTTC.

The chain recombines TRBV6-2 or TRBV6-3 with TRBJ1-1; D is uncertain. CDR3 length: 13 residues. Germline V CDR1 and CDR2: MNHEY, SVGEGT. Trimming cost V 0 bases and J 3 bases, with 5 bases left between them. CDR3 loop: CASSYSPHTEAFF. In DNA, the CDR3 is TGTGCCAGCAGTTACTCACCGCACACTGAAGCTTTCTTT.

In its sample, this clonotype was seen a few times. This chain links TRBV6-2 or TRBV6-3 with TRBJ2-2, with a tentative D call TRBD2 (5 bases). Per the germline V gene, CDR1 is MNHEY and CDR2 is SVGEGT. The CDR3 sequence is 18 residues long. Trimming stripped 0 bases from V and 4 bases from J, with 18 bases between. The CDR3 bases are TGTGCCAGCAGTTACTCGATCGCCCAAGCGGACGTCACCGGGGAGCTGTTTTTT. It specifies CASSYSIAQADVTGELFF.

This clonotype was detected only a few times. The V gene is TRBV7-2, the J gene TRBJ2-5; D not resolved. CDR3 length: 14 amino acids. V was shortened by 0 bases and J by 5 bases, with 10 bases between the two germline ends. The V gene's germline CDR1 is SGHTA and CDR2 FQGNSA. CDR3 coding DNA: TGTGCCAGCAGCTTAGCAAAGGGTAGGGAGACCCAGTACTTC. The encoded protein is CASSLAKGRETQYF. Combining the CDR3 with reference TRBV7-2 and TRBJ2-5 gives the whole variable domain GAGVSQSPSNKVTEKGKDVELRCDPISGHTALYWYRQSLGQGLEFLIYFQGNSAPDKSGLPSDRFSAERTGGSVSTLTIQRTQQEDSAVYLCASSLAKGRETQYFGPGTRLLVL.

The gene calls are TRBV6-5 and TRBJ2-5; either TRBD1 or TRBD2 may fit D (7 bases each). Trimming took 7 bases from V and 7 from J, leaving 19 bases between them. The germline CDR1 and CDR2 sequences are MNHEY and SVGAGI. This CDR3 has 14 residues. The CDR3 here is CASTALGGGGTQYF. The CDR3 region has the DNA TGTGCCAGCACCGCCCTAGGGGGCGGGGGGACCCAGTACTTC.

The V and J genes are TRBV12-3 or TRBV12-4 and TRBJ1-2; 7 nucleotides align to TRBD1. With V trimmed by 5 bases and J by 8 bases, 8 bases remained unmatched. The CDR3 length is 13 residues. The CDR3: CASSTTGFGGYTF. The CDR3 coding sequence is TGTGCCAGCAGTACGACAGGGTTTGGAGGCTACACCTTC.

This clonotype was seen a handful of times. This chain connects TRBV19 to TRBJ1-1; perhaps TRBD1 as D (6 bases). V shed 1 base and J shed 2 bases, with 26 bases lying between them. The CDR3 extends over 20 amino acids. CDR1 is LNHDA, CDR2 SQIVND, per germline (reference sequence). The CDR3 is CASSIGMPVEGGRYNTEAFF. The CDR3 DNA is TGTGCCAGTAGTATAGGCATGCCGGTGGAGGGGGGAAGGTATAACACTGAAGCTTTCTTT.

This clonotype was seen at least ten times. The CDR3 coding sequence is TGTGCCAGCAGCTTGGATGACAGGGGTTTCACTGGCTACACCTTC. It specifies CASSLDDRGFTGYTF. V usage is TRBV7-2 and J usage is TRBJ1-2, with 8 bases fitting TRBD1. The CDR3 totals 15 residues. The J segment lost 7 bases and the V segment lost 3 bases, leaving 10 bases of the junction unmatched. The germline V gene encodes CDR1 SGHTA and CDR2 FQGNSA.

This clonotype was counted a few times. The rearrangement links TRBV11-1 to TRBJ2-1; 10 bases align to TRBD2. This CDR3 is built from 16 residues. Per the germline V gene, CDR1 is SGHAT and CDR2 is FQDESV (reference sequence). J was trimmed by 4 bases and V by 5 bases; bases with no gene match: 8. The CDR3 nucleotides read TGTGCCAGCAGCGTTAGACTAGCGGGCTTTTACAATGAGCAGTTCTTC. It yields the protein CASSVRLAGFYNEQFF.

As regards this clonotype: The junction shows a germline mismatch at one end, possibly a read error. The V call is TRBV7-7, the J call TRBJ2-5; either TRBD1 or TRBD2 may supply D (5 bases each). The CDR3 is 14 amino acids. The germline V gene encodes CDR1 SSHAT and CDR2 FNYEAQ (reference sequence). CDR3: CASSLGTVGTTQYF. The CDR3, as DNA: TGTGCTAGCAGCTTGGGGACCGTGGGGACGACCCAGTACTTC.

This chain links TRBV7-8 with TRBJ2-7, with D uncertain. The germline V gene encodes CDR1 SGHVS and CDR2 FQNEAQ. CDR3 length: 14 amino acids. V shed 6 bases and J shed 4 bases, with 16 bases lying between them. The CDR3 protein is CASSSVAQMYEQYV. CDR3 in DNA: TGTGCCAGCAGTTCGGTGGCACAGATGTACGAGCAGTACGTC.

This sequence joins TRBV12-3 or TRBV12-4 and TRBJ1-3, with a weak D call TRBD1 (5 bases). This CDR3 has 15 amino acids. With 7 bases removed from V and 0 bases from J, the gap between germline ends came to 13 bases. DNA of the CDR3: TGTGCCAGCATTATAACAGGATACTCTGGAAACACCATATATTTT. Translation gives CASIITGYSGNTIYF.

Ten or more counts support this clonotype. This chain connects TRBV7-2 to TRBJ2-3; the D is unclear. V lost 0 bases, J lost 6 bases, and 10 bases lay in between. The CDR3 runs to 14 residues. Per germline, CDR1 SGHTA and CDR2 FQGNSA. The CDR3 DNA is TGTGCCAGCAGCTTAGCGGAGACTCTGGATACGCAGTATTTT. Amino acid sequence: CASSLAETLDTQYF.

This clonotype was recorded a few times. This sequence joins TRBV6-5 and TRBJ2-6; D possibly corresponds to TRBD2 (5 bases). Per the germline V gene, CDR1 is MNHEY and CDR2 is SVGAGI. This CDR3 has 18 amino acids. The V end lost 0 bases, the J end lost 2 bases, and 14 bases lay between the germline ends. For the CDR3, the DNA is TGTGCCAGCAGTTACTCCGGGGTACACTCCCCTGGGGCCAACGTCCTGACTTTC. Translating it yields CASSYSGVHSPGANVLTF.

The chain uses TRBV12-5 and TRBJ1-1; 8 nucleotides agree with TRBD1. Germline V gene lookup returns CDR1 LGHNT and CDR2 FRNRAP. The CDR3 is 15 amino acids. V was clipped by 1 base and J by 6 bases; unmatched bases: 7. The CDR3 region is CASGLGTGRFSEAFF. CDR3 coding DNA: TGTGCTAGTGGTTTGGGGACAGGGCGTTTCTCTGAAGCTTTCTTT.

The CDR3 nucleotides are TGTGCCAGCGCGACTGGAGGGGCCAACGTCCTGACTTTC. Amino acids: CASATGGANVLTF. The V and J genes are TRBV7-2 and TRBJ2-6; D is unresolved. Trimming left V 8 bases short and J 4 bases short, with 9 bases between. CDR1 SGHTA and CDR2 FQGNSA come from the germline V gene. The CDR3 extends over 13 amino acids.

The rearrangement uses TRBV4-3 and TRBJ2-1; 8 nucleotides agree with TRBD2. Looked up from germline, CDR1 is LGHNA and CDR2 is YSLEER. CDR3 length: 15 amino acids. With V trimmed by 2 bases and J by 8 bases, 8 bases remained unmatched. CDR3 region: CASSQLAGTGYEQFF. CDR3 sequence (DNA): TGCGCCAGCAGCCAATTAGCGGGAACCGGGTATGAGCAGTTCTTC.

This chain joins TRBV5-1 and TRBJ1-1, with a tentative D call TRBD1 (5 bases). Trimming cost V 5 bases and J 1 base, with 15 bases left between them. The CDR3 loop spans 15 amino acids. The germline gives CDR1 SGHRS, CDR2 YFSETQ. In DNA, the CDR3 is TGCGCCAGCAGGCCCATCGGGGGAGGGAACACTGAAGCTTTCTTT. Protein sequence: CASRPIGGGNTEAFF.